This T cell receptor beta chain was observed in a study of blood T cells in healthy people across ages. General observations from the study: Measured against age, TCR beta diversity per million T cells decreased in a roughly linear manner.

Germline values: CDR1 MGHRA, CDR2 YSYEKL. Trimming removed 6 bases from V and 6 bases from J; junction bases left unmatched: 8. This CDR3 region has 16 residues. With a J-beta primer mix and a sample-barcoded 5' primer, a second PCR ran roughly 6 to 12 cycles. TCRdb itself ran the 5' RACE reads through MiXCR, one entry per CDR3 protein. The sample lists some 320,000 distinct CDR3 sequences; about 25% were seen once. This clonotype occurred a few times. Its target is unknown. The extraction recovered at least 5 micrograms of total RNA per sample. Sequenced input: blood. V and J are TRBV4-1 and TRBJ2-2; 12 bases are a match to TRBD1. The sequence was obtained from a woman between 65 and 79 years old in good health. The CDR3 here is CASSRDRGQVSGELFF. The CDR3, as DNA: TGCGCCAGCAGTCGGGACAGGGGGCAGGTGTCCGGGGAGCTGTTTTTT.